Presented here are 11 T cell receptor beta chains from one specimen sequenced in a study of regulatory T cells. Regarding the study as a whole: Hydrophobic residues at CDR3 positions 6 and 7 were enriched in conventional CD4+ T cells of CD3G-deficient patients.

No antigen has been assigned to these receptors. The PCR used 52 TRBV and 13 TRBJ primers. Method: immunoSEQ multiplex PCR; TCRdb's copy keeps in-frame clones and lacks some. This sample has approximately 40,000 clones, with around 91% found just once. Source material: conventional CD4+ T cells sorted from blood. The receptors come from a person aged 18 to 30 with CD3G deficiency.

V usage is TRBV10-3 and J usage is TRBJ2-2; a possible D gene is TRBD2 (6 bases). The germline V gene encodes CDR1 ENHRY and CDR2 SYGVKD. Trimming cost V 10 bases and J 4 bases, with 10 bases left between them. This CDR3 spans 12 amino acids. CDR3 DNA: TGTGCCACGGGACTTCTCACCGGGGAGCTGTTTTTT. It is translated as CATGLLTGELFF.

The chain recombines TRBV19 with TRBJ2-2; weak D call: TRBD1 (5 bases). The V gene lost 5 bases and the J gene lost 4 bases, with 14 bases spanning the gap. This CDR3 is 15 amino acids long. Germline-derived CDR1 and CDR2 are LNHDA and SQIVND (reference sequence). This CDR3 is CASSSTWTTTGELFF. The CDR3 nucleotides are TGTGCCAGTAGTTCTACTTGGACAACCACCGGGGAGCTGTTTTTT.

The genes are TRBV5-1 and TRBJ2-5; 8 nucleotides align to TRBD1. Trimming at V came to 0 bases and at J to 5 bases, leaving 6 bases not matched to a gene. The CDR3 is 15 amino acids. Germline-derived CDR1 and CDR2 are SGHRS and YFSETQ. CDR3 amino acids: CASSLAPGTGETQYF. CDR3 coding DNA: TGCGCCAGCAGCTTGGCCCCTGGGACAGGCGAGACCCAGTACTTC.

The CDR3 DNA follows: TGTGCCAGCAGTGAGGAACGCTTCTATGGCTACACCTTC. This codes for CASSEERFYGYTF. J is TRBJ1-2 and V is TRBV6-1; D unclear. The V gene lost 3 bases and the J gene lost 4 bases, with 9 bases spanning the gap. Germline loops: CDR1 MNHNS, CDR2 SASEGT. CDR3 length: 13 amino acids.

The chain recombines TRBV5-1 with TRBJ1-1; the D gene is possibly TRBD1 (5 bases). Deletions cut 4 bases from V and 11 bases from J, with 18 bases between. This CDR3 has 13 amino acids. Per the germline V gene, CDR1 is SGHRS and CDR2 is YFSETQ. The CDR3 sequence is CASSLSLGTGAFF. The CDR3 nucleotides read TGCGCCAGCAGCCTGTCGTTGGGGACCGGGGCTTTCTTT.

This chain joins TRBV28 and TRBJ2-7; D might be TRBD2 (6 bases). Germline V gene sequence: CDR1 MDHEN, CDR2 SYDVKM. This CDR3 is 11 amino acids long. V was trimmed by 5 bases and J by 7 bases, leaving 9 bases between them. The CDR3 sequence: CASSGRWEQYF. In nucleotides, the CDR3 is TGTGCCAGCAGTGGGAGGTGGGAGCAGTACTTC.

The genes are TRBV6-5 and TRBJ2-7; D perhaps matches TRBD2 (6 bases). CDR1 and CDR2 (germline): MNHEY, SVGAGI. This CDR3 spans 10 amino acids. CDR3 loop: CATGAGEQYF. In DNA form, the CDR3 reads TGTGCTACTGGGGCGGGGGAGCAGTACTTC.

The rearrangement joins TRBV11-2 to TRBJ2-2; TRBD2 matches at 9 bases. This CDR3 has 13 amino acids. J gave up 7 bases and V 4 bases, and 1 base lay outside the gene matches. The germline CDR1 and CDR2 sequences are SGHAT and FQNNGV. The CDR3: CASSYSGGGELFF. The CDR3 DNA sequence: TGTGCCAGCAGCTATAGCGGGGGCGGGGAGCTGTTTTTT.

This clone was observed a handful of times. The J gene is TRBJ1-5, the V gene TRBV28; no reliable D call. Germline values: CDR1 MDHEN, CDR2 SYDVKM. The germline V and J ends were trimmed by 6 bases and 4 bases, with 7 bases remaining between them. The CDR3 contains 12 residues. The CDR3 sequence: CASSLLNQPQHF. The DNA for the CDR3 is TGTGCCAGCAGCCTACTTAATCAGCCCCAGCATTTT.

The chain is built from TRBV11-2 and TRBJ2-7; D not resolved. CDR3 size: 12 residues. V was trimmed by 5 bases and J by 4 bases, leaving 9 bases between them. Germline V gene lookup returns CDR1 SGHAT and CDR2 FQNNGV. CDR3 nucleotide sequence: TGTGCCAGCAGCCCTCAGTCTTACGAGCAGTACTTC. Translation: CASSPQSYEQYF.

The chain combines TRBV7-2 with TRBJ2-7; D call uncertain. Germline lookup yields CDR1 SGHTA and CDR2 FQGNSA. Between the trimmed V and J ends, which lost 0 bases and 0 bases, there was a span of 9 bases. CDR3 length equals 15 residues. Written as DNA, the CDR3 is TGTGCCAGCAGCTTAGCGACTGAACTCTCCTACGAGCAGTACTTC. It yields the protein CASSLATELSYEQYF.